This T cell receptor (beta chain) appears in the sequencing data of a study of T cell changes during pregnancy in multiple sclerosis. V shed 0 bases and J shed 0 bases, with 6 bases lying between them. Germline CDR1 SGHAT, CDR2 FQNNGV. The CDR3 totals 14 residues. Sequencing was performed with immunoSEQ multiplex PCR; in TCRdb, only in-frame clones are kept and a portion is missing. The sample comprises roughly 69,000 clones, roughly 90% of which are singletons, and around 0.3% rests with the top ten. This TCR was sampled from a female donor in good health, enrolled as a control in a pregnancy study. Sequencing was performed on CD4+ T cells from peripheral blood mononuclear cells, taken in the third trimester of pregnancy. The V and J genes are TRBV11-2 and TRBJ2-7, with D perhaps TRBD2 (5 bases). The CDR3 sequence is CASSLDGNSYEQYF. CDR3 bases: TGTGCCAGCAGCTTAGACGGGAACTCCTACGAGCAGTACTTC.